This TCR beta chain was documented in a study of OX40 agonist ivuxolimab in advanced cancers. Study background: Partial responses were seen in three patients, one with hepatocellular carcinoma and two with cutaneous melanoma.

The CDR3 length is 15 residues. V was pared by 6 bases and J by 4 bases, with 18 bases between. In germline, CDR1 is MDHEN, CDR2 SYDVKM. Generated by immunoSEQ multiplex PCR, the TCRdb table keeps only in-frame clones and is missing some. The sample carries 66,000 or so clones, 85% recorded once. This clone has a handful of counts. J is TRBJ1-1 and V is TRBV28, with D unclear. The sample in question was CD4+ or CD8+ T cells sorted from blood, obtained in a trial of the OX40 agonist ivuxolimab. The sequence derives from an adult with an advanced solid tumor such as melanoma, head and neck, liver or kidney cancer. The CDR3 loop reads CASSPGRLGLTEAFF. CDR3 nucleotides: TGTGCCAGCAGCCCCGGAAGACTAGGTCTCACTGAAGCTTTCTTT.